This entry features one T cell receptor (beta chain) sequence. Its specificity is not known. The data were obtained in a study of graft-versus-host responses after intestinal transplantation. As for the study in general: Once they had received anti-thymocyte globulin induction, all recipients took tacrolimus and steroids for approximately 3 years. Study results and limitations: Among circulating GvH clones, peak levels were associated with early post-transplant declines in HvG clones.

Measured with immunoSEQ multiplex PCR; TCRdb has only the in-frame clones, and not every one. Here the sample spans approximately 63,000 clones, roughly 89% being singletons. Processing released intraepithelial and lamina propria lymphocytes from the graft tissue. Germline V CDR1 and CDR2: MNHNS, SASEGT. Trimming shortened V by 4 bases and J by 6 bases, and 6 bases separated the two germline ends. This CDR3 is 11 amino acids long. V usage is TRBV6-1 and J usage is TRBJ2-5; D remains ambiguous. This TCR was recovered from a human patient who received an intestinal transplant, so some T cells may come from the graft donor. Sample: ileum tissue, taken approximately 56 weeks after transplant. Here the CDR3 reads CASSASQTQYF. The CDR3 nucleotides read TGTGCCAGCAGTGCTAGTCAGACCCAGTACTTC.